Sequencing of this T cell receptor (beta chain) was carried out in a study of identical twins. Study-wide results and limits: Cross-sectional statistical analysis, not tracking of the same donors, underpinned the conclusions. With monozygotic twins, out-of-frame TCR alpha sharing exceeded what models estimated. Out-of-frame beta sequences exhibited a weaker degree of excess twin sharing.

Unique molecular identifiers were present on the cDNA, and a universal primer site came from template switching. TCRdb independently ran MiXCR on the 5' RACE reads; one entry per CDR3 protein. This table holds about 240,000 distinct CDR3 sequences, 6.5% to 9% found once. This clonotype was counted between two and nine times. The antigen is not known. The CDR3 runs to 16 residues. Germline assignment: CDR1 SEHNR and CDR2 FQNEAQ (reference sequence). V lost 4 bases to trimming and J lost 2 bases, with 18 bases between them. This same sample was also taken into another study, of yellow fever vaccine responses in identical twins.

The chain links TRBV7-9 to TRBJ2-7, with D perhaps TRBD1 (5 bases). The sample comprised CD8+ T cells sorted from blood. This sequence was found in a woman in her late teens or twenties in good health. CDR3 bases: TGTGCCAGCAGCTCGACCGGACACGGACCCCCCTACGAGCAGTACGTC. Amino acids: CASSSTGHGPPYEQYV.